The rows below give T cell receptor beta chains drawn from one sample of a study of blood T cells in healthy people across ages. TCRdb ran MiXCR on the 5' RACE reads and lists one entry per CDR3 protein. Of a few hundred thousand distinct CDR3 sequences listed, 27% are singletons. Source material: blood. These receptors came from a woman aged 70-85 years in good health. The conserved cysteine and the conserved F or W are not part of the CDR3 here. A D gene is named only where the DNA matches it firmly. Clone size is given for some rows only: seen once, a few or many times, or a class if the clone is expanded.

d_call: TRBD1; j_call: TRBJ1-5; v_call: TRBV6-2/TRBV6-3; clone_size: .; cdr3_aa: ATKDRGVQPQH
d_call: TRBD1; j_call: .; v_call: TRBV2; clone_size: many; cdr3_aa: ASSEGQGFSPAYEQY
d_call: .; j_call: TRBJ1-3; v_call: TRBV15; clone_size: few; cdr3_aa: ATSRGQEGAIY
d_call: .; j_call: TRBJ2-1; v_call: TRBV5-1; clone_size: many; cdr3_aa: ASSLRPYNEQF
d_call: .; j_call: TRBJ2-7; v_call: TRBV12-3/TRBV12-4; clone_size: once; cdr3_aa: ASTPHQGRDEQY
d_call: .; j_call: TRBJ2-3; v_call: TRBV5-1; clone_size: .; cdr3_aa: ASSLEQASTDTQY
d_call: .; j_call: TRBJ1-4; v_call: TRBV7-9; clone_size: many; cdr3_aa: ASKGIGEKLF
d_call: .; j_call: TRBJ2-7; v_call: TRBV5-1; clone_size: few; cdr3_aa: ASRITGNEQY
d_call: TRBD2; j_call: TRBJ2-2; v_call: TRBV6-6; clone_size: few; cdr3_aa: ASALTGRGGTGELF
d_call: .; j_call: TRBJ2-1; v_call: TRBV29-1; clone_size: few; cdr3_aa: SAQVGLINEQF
d_call: TRBD1; j_call: TRBJ2-3; v_call: TRBV4-2; clone_size: .; cdr3_aa: ASSQDWKQGDTQY
d_call: .; j_call: TRBJ2-5; v_call: TRBV7-2; clone_size: .; cdr3_aa: ASSPTRGGPETQY
d_call: TRBD1; j_call: TRBJ1-1; v_call: TRBV27; clone_size: .; cdr3_aa: ASSGTGDTEAF
d_call: .; j_call: TRBJ2-1; v_call: TRBV20-1; clone_size: .; cdr3_aa: SARLSTRDSYNEQF
d_call: TRBD1; j_call: TRBJ1-2; v_call: TRBV20-1; clone_size: .; cdr3_aa: SARTGDNYGYT
d_call: TRBD1; j_call: TRBJ2-6; v_call: TRBV12-3/TRBV12-4; clone_size: .; cdr3_aa: ASSLKGQGLSGANVLT
d_call: TRBD1; j_call: TRBJ2-7; v_call: TRBV5-1; clone_size: .; cdr3_aa: ASSLDGDRDEQY
d_call: .; j_call: TRBJ1-2; v_call: TRBV5-1; clone_size: .; cdr3_aa: ASSLAEGPYGYT
d_call: .; j_call: TRBJ1-2; v_call: TRBV4-3; clone_size: .; cdr3_aa: ASSQDPRGEHGYT
d_call: .; j_call: TRBJ1-3; v_call: TRBV7-2; clone_size: few; cdr3_aa: ASSLELGGYTIY
d_call: TRBD2; j_call: TRBJ2-7; v_call: TRBV2; clone_size: few; cdr3_aa: ASSGGTRYEQY
d_call: .; j_call: TRBJ1-2; v_call: TRBV5-1; clone_size: few; cdr3_aa: ASSLTDGGYGYT
d_call: .; j_call: TRBJ2-5; v_call: TRBV18; clone_size: once; cdr3_aa: ASSPRSAGETQY
d_call: TRBD2; j_call: TRBJ2-5; v_call: TRBV4-3; clone_size: few; cdr3_aa: ASSQQSVAGGPSETQY
d_call: TRBD1; j_call: TRBJ1-2; v_call: TRBV24-1; clone_size: few; cdr3_aa: ATSDRTGESGLGYT
d_call: .; j_call: TRBJ2-7; v_call: TRBV5-1; clone_size: few; cdr3_aa: ASSTGTLYEQY
d_call: .; j_call: TRBJ2-5; v_call: TRBV24-1; clone_size: .; cdr3_aa: ATGDQDRTQY
d_call: TRBD1; j_call: TRBJ2-1; v_call: TRBV6-2/TRBV6-3; clone_size: .; cdr3_aa: ASSRLGTGSYNEQF
d_call: .; j_call: TRBJ2-5; v_call: TRBV20-1; clone_size: .; cdr3_aa: SARVGDSNTLNQETQY
d_call: .; j_call: TRBJ1-3; v_call: TRBV9; clone_size: many; cdr3_aa: ASSSPLDRSSGNTIY
d_call: .; j_call: TRBJ2-1; v_call: TRBV7-9; clone_size: few; cdr3_aa: ASTQGGSYNEQF
d_call: TRBD1; j_call: TRBJ2-3; v_call: TRBV30; clone_size: .; cdr3_aa: AWGQGGTDTQY
d_call: TRBD1; j_call: TRBJ1-1; v_call: TRBV29-1; clone_size: few; cdr3_aa: SSRQGHTEAF
d_call: .; j_call: TRBJ1-4; v_call: TRBV6-5; clone_size: .; cdr3_aa: ASSSMPFGEKLF
d_call: .; j_call: TRBJ2-7; v_call: TRBV10-3; clone_size: .; cdr3_aa: ASGADGYEQY
d_call: TRBD1; j_call: TRBJ2-2; v_call: TRBV2; clone_size: .; cdr3_aa: ASSKQGEFGELF
d_call: .; j_call: TRBJ2-1; v_call: TRBV20-1; clone_size: .; cdr3_aa: SAPQGAPSSYNEQF
d_call: TRBD2; j_call: .; v_call: TRBV5-1; clone_size: .; cdr3_aa: ASSLEAAGGAYEQY
d_call: .; j_call: TRBJ1-2; v_call: TRBV7-2; clone_size: few; cdr3_aa: ASSLGVLGAGYT
d_call: .; j_call: TRBJ1-1; v_call: TRBV29-1; clone_size: .; cdr3_aa: SACRVVNTEAF
d_call: .; j_call: TRBJ1-2; v_call: TRBV20-1; clone_size: .; cdr3_aa: SANRGGFYT
d_call: .; j_call: .; v_call: TRBV29-1; clone_size: .; cdr3_aa: SVDSGKETQY
d_call: .; j_call: .; v_call: TRBV29-1; clone_size: few; cdr3_aa: SVSGGSYEQY
d_call: TRBD1; j_call: TRBJ1-2; v_call: TRBV29-1; clone_size: .; cdr3_aa: SVEQTGESNYGYT
d_call: .; j_call: TRBJ2-1; v_call: TRBV24-1; clone_size: few; cdr3_aa: ATSDPGPRGDEQF
d_call: .; j_call: TRBJ1-1; v_call: TRBV11-3; clone_size: .; cdr3_aa: ASSLGGVSTEAF
d_call: TRBD1; j_call: TRBJ1-2; v_call: TRBV7-2; clone_size: few; cdr3_aa: ASRLPRGVLGYT
d_call: .; j_call: TRBJ1-3; v_call: TRBV29-1; clone_size: .; cdr3_aa: SVEGGPPDTIY
d_call: .; j_call: TRBJ2-5; v_call: TRBV20-1; clone_size: few; cdr3_aa: SAGKNQETQY
d_call: TRBD2; j_call: TRBJ2-5; v_call: TRBV7-3; clone_size: many; cdr3_aa: ASSLNGGGQETQY
d_call: .; j_call: TRBJ2-5; v_call: TRBV5-6; clone_size: .; cdr3_aa: ASSLKSDGIGGTQY
d_call: .; j_call: TRBJ1-1; v_call: TRBV29-1; clone_size: .; cdr3_aa: SVLRGADTEAF
d_call: TRBD1; j_call: TRBJ1-2; v_call: TRBV6-5; clone_size: .; cdr3_aa: ASSSQGAKGYT
d_call: .; j_call: TRBJ2-2; v_call: TRBV4-3; clone_size: .; cdr3_aa: ASSHSGTSGELF
d_call: TRBD1; j_call: TRBJ2-7; v_call: TRBV6-5; clone_size: once; cdr3_aa: ASRTTGQGGYEQY
d_call: .; j_call: TRBJ2-3; v_call: TRBV24-1; clone_size: .; cdr3_aa: ATSDRKGDTRYTDTQY
d_call: .; j_call: TRBJ1-4; v_call: TRBV5-1; clone_size: many; cdr3_aa: ASSLFGQGTNEKLF
d_call: TRBD1; j_call: TRBJ2-5; v_call: TRBV19; clone_size: .; cdr3_aa: ASGQGRRETQY